This TCR beta chain was found in a study of shared clonotypes between healthy human individuals. The wider study: Three CD4 naive, three CD4 memory, two CD8 naive and one CD8 memory plate were used per donor. Study-level points and caveats: Larger estimated richness was generally seen in naive subsets than in memory subsets.

Germline V CDR1 and CDR2: SGHTA, FQGTGA. CDR3 length equals 14 residues. V was shortened by 5 bases and J by 0 bases, with 8 bases between the two germline ends. The deep-level immunoSEQ assay was used. The authors' processing: Without quality scores, immunoSEQ junctional reads could not be filtered like full-length reads. Libraries were prepared by immunoSEQ multiplex PCR; TCRdb keeps only in-frame clonotypes and omits some of them. The D gene and trimming were derived from the DNA, and the V and J assignments and clone size from that table. The profile shows about 2.1 million clones, about 93% of them singletons. CD45RO-negative CD8 cells positively selected for CCR7 made up the naive population, which excluded terminally differentiated effector memory CD45RA+ cells. About this clone itself: Its antigen is undetermined.

What was sequenced was naive CD8+ T cells from PBMCs. This TCR came from a young man in good health. Some clones in this sample may be carry-over from other donors' samples. The chain employs TRBV7-3 and TRBJ2-1; no definite D call. The CDR3 DNA sequence: TGTGCCAGCAGCCCTGGAAGCTCCTACAATGAGCAGTTCTTC. Translating it yields CASSPGSSYNEQFF.